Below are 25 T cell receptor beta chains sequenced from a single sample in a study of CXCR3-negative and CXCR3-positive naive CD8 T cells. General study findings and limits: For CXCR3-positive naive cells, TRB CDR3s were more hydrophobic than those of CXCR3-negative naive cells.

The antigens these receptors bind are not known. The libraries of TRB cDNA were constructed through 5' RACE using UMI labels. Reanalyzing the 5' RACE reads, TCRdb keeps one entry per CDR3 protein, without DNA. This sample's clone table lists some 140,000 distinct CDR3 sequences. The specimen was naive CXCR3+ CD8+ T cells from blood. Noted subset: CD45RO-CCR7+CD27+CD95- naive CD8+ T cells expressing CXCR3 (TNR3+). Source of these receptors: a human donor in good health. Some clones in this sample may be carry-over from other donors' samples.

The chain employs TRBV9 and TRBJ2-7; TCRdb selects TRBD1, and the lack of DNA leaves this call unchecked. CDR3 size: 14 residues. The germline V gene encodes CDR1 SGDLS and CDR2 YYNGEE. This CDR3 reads CASSVGGTGHEQYF.

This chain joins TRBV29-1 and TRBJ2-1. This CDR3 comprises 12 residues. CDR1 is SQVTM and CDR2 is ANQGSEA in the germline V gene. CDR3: CSVERTDNEQFF.

The CDR3 region is CASSQVLGGNEQFF. The V call is TRBV4-2, the J call TRBJ2-1. The germline V gene has CDR1 LGHNA and CDR2 YNFKEQ. The CDR3 totals 14 residues.

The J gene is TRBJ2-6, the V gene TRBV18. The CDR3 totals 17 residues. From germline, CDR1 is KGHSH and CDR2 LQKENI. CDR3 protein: CASSPLSRATGANVLTF.

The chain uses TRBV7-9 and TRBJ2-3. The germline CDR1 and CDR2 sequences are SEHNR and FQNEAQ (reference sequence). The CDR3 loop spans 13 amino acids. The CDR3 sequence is CASSLVGADTQYF. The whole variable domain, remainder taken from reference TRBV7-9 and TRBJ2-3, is DTGVSQNPRHKITKRGQNVTFRCDPISEHNRLYWYRQTLGQGPEFLTYFQNEAQLEKSRLLSDRFSAERPKGSFSTLEIQRTEQGDSAMYLCASSLVGADTQYFGPGTRLTVL.

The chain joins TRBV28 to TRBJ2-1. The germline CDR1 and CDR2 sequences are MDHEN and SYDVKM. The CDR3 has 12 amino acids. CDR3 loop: CASSSRSGEQFF. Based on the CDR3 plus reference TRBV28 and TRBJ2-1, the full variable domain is DVKVTQSSRYLVKRTGEKVFLECVQDMDHENMFWYRQDPGLGLRLIYFSYDVKMKEKGDIPEGYSVSREKKERFSLILESASTNQTSMYLCASSSRSGEQFFGPGTRLTVL.

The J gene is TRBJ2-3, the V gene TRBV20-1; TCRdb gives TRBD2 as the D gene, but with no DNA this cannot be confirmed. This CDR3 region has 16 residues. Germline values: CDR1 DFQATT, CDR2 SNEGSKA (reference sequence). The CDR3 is CSARDLTSGTANTQYF.

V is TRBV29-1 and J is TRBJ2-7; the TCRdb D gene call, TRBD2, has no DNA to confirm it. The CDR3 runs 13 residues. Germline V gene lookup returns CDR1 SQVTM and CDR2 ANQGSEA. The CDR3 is CSVELPLSYEQYF.

This CDR3 reads CASSPLGGRTDTQYF. The chain joins TRBV5-5 to TRBJ2-3; without DNA, the TCRdb call of TRBD1 cannot be checked. Germline values: CDR1 SGHKS, CDR2 YYEKEE (reference sequence). This CDR3 is built from 15 residues.

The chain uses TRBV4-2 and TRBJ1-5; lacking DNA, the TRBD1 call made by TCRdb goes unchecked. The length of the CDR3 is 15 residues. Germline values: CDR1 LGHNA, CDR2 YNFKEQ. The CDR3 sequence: CASSQATGGSQPQHF.

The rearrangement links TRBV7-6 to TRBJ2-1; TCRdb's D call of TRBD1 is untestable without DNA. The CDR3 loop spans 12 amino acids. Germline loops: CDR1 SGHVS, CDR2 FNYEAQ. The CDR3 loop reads CASSLGRAPWLF.

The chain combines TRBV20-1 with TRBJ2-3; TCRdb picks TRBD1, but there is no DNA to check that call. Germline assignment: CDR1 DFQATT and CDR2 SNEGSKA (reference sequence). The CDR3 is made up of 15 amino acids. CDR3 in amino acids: CSASGTGEESNTQYF.

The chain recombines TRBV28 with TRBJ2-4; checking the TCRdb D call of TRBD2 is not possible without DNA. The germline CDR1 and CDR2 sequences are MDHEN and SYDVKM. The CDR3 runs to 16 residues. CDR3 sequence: CASSFITSLVENIQYF.

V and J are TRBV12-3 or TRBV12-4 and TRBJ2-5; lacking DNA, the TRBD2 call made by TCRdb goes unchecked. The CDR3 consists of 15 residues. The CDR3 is CASSLVIGSQETQYF.

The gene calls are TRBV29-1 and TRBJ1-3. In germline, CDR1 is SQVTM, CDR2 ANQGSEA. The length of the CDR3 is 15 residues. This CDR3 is CSALFTVFSGNTIYF.

CDR3 amino acids: CASSPGTQPYEQYF. The J gene is TRBJ2-7, the V gene TRBV9; the D gene TCRdb calls, TRBD1, cannot be checked with no DNA. The CDR3 has 14 residues. In germline, CDR1 is SGDLS, CDR2 YYNGEE.

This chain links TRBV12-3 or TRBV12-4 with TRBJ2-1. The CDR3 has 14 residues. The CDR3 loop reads CATGIWVSYNEQFF.

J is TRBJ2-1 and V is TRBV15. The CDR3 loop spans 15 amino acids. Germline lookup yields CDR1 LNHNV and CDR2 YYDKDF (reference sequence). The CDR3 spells CATSRGAISYNEQFF.

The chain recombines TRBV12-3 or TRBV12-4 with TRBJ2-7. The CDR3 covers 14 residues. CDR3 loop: CASSSITWGYEQYF.

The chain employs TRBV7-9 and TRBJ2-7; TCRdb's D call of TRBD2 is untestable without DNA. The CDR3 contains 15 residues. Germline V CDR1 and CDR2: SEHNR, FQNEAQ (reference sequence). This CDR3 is CASGKIAGVPYEQYF.

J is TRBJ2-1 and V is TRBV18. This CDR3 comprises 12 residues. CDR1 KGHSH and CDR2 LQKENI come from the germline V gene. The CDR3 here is CASSPPGDEQFF.

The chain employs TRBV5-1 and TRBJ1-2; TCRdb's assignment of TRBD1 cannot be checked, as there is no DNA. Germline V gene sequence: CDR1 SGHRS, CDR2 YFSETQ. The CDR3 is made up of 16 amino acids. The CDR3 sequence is CASSLAMSRGAGGYTF.

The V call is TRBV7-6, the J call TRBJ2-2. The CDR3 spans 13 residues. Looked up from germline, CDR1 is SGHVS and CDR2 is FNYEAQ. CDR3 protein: CATTTGNTGELFF.

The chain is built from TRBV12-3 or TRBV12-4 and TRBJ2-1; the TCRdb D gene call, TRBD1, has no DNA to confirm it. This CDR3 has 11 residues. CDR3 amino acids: CASSEGYEQFF.

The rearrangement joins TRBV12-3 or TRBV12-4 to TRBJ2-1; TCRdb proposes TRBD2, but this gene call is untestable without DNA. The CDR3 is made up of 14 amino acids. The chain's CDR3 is CASSRTSGSNEQFF.